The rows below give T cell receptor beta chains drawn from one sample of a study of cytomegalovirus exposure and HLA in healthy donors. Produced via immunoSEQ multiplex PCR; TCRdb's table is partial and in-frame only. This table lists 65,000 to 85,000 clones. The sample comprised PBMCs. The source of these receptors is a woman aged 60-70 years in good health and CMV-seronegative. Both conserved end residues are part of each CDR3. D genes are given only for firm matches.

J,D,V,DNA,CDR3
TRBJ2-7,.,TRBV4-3,TGCGCCAGCAGCCAAGCACAAACGCTAGCTACCTACGAGCAGTACTTC,CASSQAQTLATYEQYF
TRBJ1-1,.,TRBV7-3,TGTGCCAGCAGCTTTTCAGGGTCCGTTGAAGCTTTCTTT,CASSFSGSVEAFF
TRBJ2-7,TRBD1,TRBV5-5,TGTGCCAGCAGACAAGGACAGGGGGCTGTTTACGAGCAGTACTTC,CASRQGQGAVYEQYF
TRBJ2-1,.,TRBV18,TGTGCCAGCTCACCACCGCTTGGGGCGTCCTCCTACAATGAGCAGTTCTTC,CASSPPLGASSYNEQFF
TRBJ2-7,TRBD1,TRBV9,TGTGCCAGCAGCGTAAGTGACAGGGCCTACGAGCAGTACTTC,CASSVSDRAYEQYF
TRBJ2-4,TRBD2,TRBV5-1,TGCGCCAGCAGCTTGGGGAGCGGGAGGGCCGGTTGGAATAACATTCAGTACTTC,CASSLGSGRAGWNNIQYF
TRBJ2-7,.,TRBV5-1,TGCGCCAGCAGTGGAGGGGGCGCCGGCACGTCCTACGAGCAGTACTTC,CASSGGGAGTSYEQYF
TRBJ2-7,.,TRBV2,TGTGCCAGGTCCGGCCCTGCGGCCTACGAGCAGTACTTC,CARSGPAAYEQYF
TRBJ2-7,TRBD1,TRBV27,TGTGCCAGCAGTTCGACAGGGTTTATCTACGAGCAGTACTTC,CASSSTGFIYEQYF
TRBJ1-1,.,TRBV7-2,TGTGCCAGCAGCTTAGTGCAGGAGGGCACTGAAGCTTTCTTT,CASSLVQEGTEAFF
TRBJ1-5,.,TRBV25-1,TGTGCCAGCAGCCGGGATACGAGCAATCAGCCCCAGCATTTT,CASSRDTSNQPQHF
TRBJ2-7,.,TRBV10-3,TGTGCCATCAGGGAAGACCGGGCACGGGGCGAGCAGTACTTC,CAIREDRARGEQYF
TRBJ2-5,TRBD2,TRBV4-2,TGTGCCAGCAGCCGGCAGACTGGGGCGGGAGGGCCGGAGGAGCAGTACTTC,CASSRQTGAGGPEEQYF
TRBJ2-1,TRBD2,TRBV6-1,TGTGCCAGCAGTGTCCTCCTAGCGGCCCTATCCTACAATGAGCAGTTCTTC,CASSVLLAALSYNEQFF
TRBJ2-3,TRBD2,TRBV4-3,TGCGCCAGCAGCCAAGCGGGAGGTCAGGCAGATACGCAGTATTTT,CASSQAGGQADTQYF
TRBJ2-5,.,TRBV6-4,TGTGCTACTACCCGAGAGACCCAGTACTTC,CATTRETQYF
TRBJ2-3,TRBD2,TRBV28,TGTGCCAGCAGTTTCGGGACTAGCGGGAGTACAGATACGCAGTATTTT,CASSFGTSGSTDTQYF
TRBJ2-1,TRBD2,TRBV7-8,TGTGCCAGCAGCCCCCCTCTACGGGAGGGCCCCTACAATGAGCAGTTCTTC,CASSPPLREGPYNEQFF
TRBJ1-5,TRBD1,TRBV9,TGTGCCAGCAGCGCCGACAGGGGGCAAGGTCAGCCCCAGCATTTT,CASSADRGQGQPQHF
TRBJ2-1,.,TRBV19,TGTGCCAGTAGTACCGGGTACAATGAGCAGTTCTTC,CASSTGYNEQFF
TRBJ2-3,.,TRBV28,TGTGCCAGCAGCCTGCAGACAGATACGCAGTATTTT,CASSLQTDTQYF
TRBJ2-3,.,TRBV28,TGTGCCAGCAGCACAGGGAGTGTGGCAGATACGCAGTATTTT,CASSTGSVADTQYF
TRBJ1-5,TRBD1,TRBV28,TGTGCCAGCGGAGTCACGACAGGGGGCAAGGGGCCCCAGCATTTT,CASGVTTGGKGPQHF
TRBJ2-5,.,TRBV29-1,TGCAGTGGGGGGGGGCTTCAAGAGACCCAGTACTTC,CSGGGLQETQYF
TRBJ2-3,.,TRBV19,TGTGCCAGTAGTATCCGCTCTAGCGCGAGCACAGATACGCAGTATTTT,CASSIRSSASTDTQYF
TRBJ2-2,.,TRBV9,TGTGCCAGCAGCCGTTTTGGCGGGTCCCCCACCGGGGAGCTGTTTTTT,CASSRFGGSPTGELFF
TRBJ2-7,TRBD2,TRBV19,TGTGCCAGTAGTACTGGACTAGCGGGACGCACCTACGAGCAGTACTTC,CASSTGLAGRTYEQYF
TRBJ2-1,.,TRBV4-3,TGCGCCAGCAGCCAAGCAACGGGGTCCTCCTACAATGAGCAGTTCTTC,CASSQATGSSYNEQFF